This passage covers 30 T cell receptor beta chains from one sample sequenced in a study of shared clonotypes between healthy human individuals. Sequenced by immunoSEQ multiplex PCR; TCRdb stores in-frame clones only, minus some. The sample lists about 2 million clones; 85% to 95% were seen once. Positive CCR7 selection of CD45RO-negative cells yielded the naive CD8 cells, and terminally differentiated effector memory CD45RA+ cells were excluded. The specimen sequenced was naive CD8+ T cells sorted from blood. The source is a man aged 18-30 years in good health.

The chain carries TRBV11-2 and TRBJ2-7; 10 positions agree with TRBD2. Trimming removed 5 bases from V and 3 bases from J; junction bases left unmatched: 10. Germline V gene sequence: CDR1 SGHAT, CDR2 FQNNGV. This CDR3 is 16 amino acids long. CDR3 sequence: CASSPSGTSAYYEQYF. Written as DNA, the CDR3 is TGTGCCAGCAGCCCCTCCGGGACTAGCGCGTACTACGAGCAGTACTTC.

This chain links TRBV28 with TRBJ1-1; 7 bases line up with TRBD1. CDR1 and CDR2 (germline): MDHEN, SYDVKM. The J segment lost 3 bases and the V segment lost 0 bases, leaving 4 bases of the junction unmatched. The CDR3 sequence is 15 residues long. CDR3 in amino acids: CASSLWTGKDTEAFF. The CDR3 nucleotides are TGTGCCAGCAGTTTATGGACAGGGAAGGACACTGAAGCTTTCTTT.

V and J are TRBV6-1 and TRBJ2-7; 7 nucleotides agree with TRBD2. J lost 4 bases, V lost 4 bases, and 4 bases had no gene match. The CDR3 contains 13 residues. Germline V CDR1 and CDR2: MNHNS, SASEGT. CDR3 residues: CASSGGGRYEQYF. The CDR3 region has the DNA TGTGCCAGCAGTGGGGGGGGTAGGTACGAGCAGTACTTC.

CDR3 nucleotide sequence: TGTGCCAGCAGCATCGAGGGGGAGATCAATCAGCCCCAGCATTTT. Residues: CASSIEGEINQPQHF. The V and J genes are TRBV7-9 and TRBJ1-5, with a possible D match to TRBD1 (6 bases). The CDR3 runs 15 residues. Trimming stripped 5 bases from V and 3 bases from J, with 14 bases between. Germline V gene data show CDR1 as SEHNR and CDR2 as FQNEAQ (reference sequence).

The rearrangement joins TRBV7-8 to TRBJ2-2; D not resolved. The CDR3 loop spans 17 amino acids. Germline V gene sequence: CDR1 SGHVS, CDR2 FQNEAQ. Trimming shortened V by 0 bases and J by 6 bases, and 17 bases separated the two germline ends. CDR3 amino acids: CASSLAWSLGLPGELFF. The DNA of the CDR3 is TGTGCCAGCAGCTTAGCGTGGAGTCTGGGCCTTCCCGGGGAGCTGTTTTTT.

This clone appeared once. V usage is TRBV5-4 and J usage is TRBJ1-2, with a weak D call TRBD1 (6 bases). The CDR3 is 13 amino acids. Trimming left V 4 bases short and J 3 bases short, with 10 bases between. From germline, CDR1 is SGHNT and CDR2 YYREEE (reference sequence). CDR3 in DNA: TGTGCCAGCAGCGCAGGGGAACACTATGGCTACACCTTC. It encodes CASSAGEHYGYTF.

This chain uses TRBV19 with TRBJ1-3; D unclear. Germline-derived CDR1 and CDR2 are LNHDA and SQIVND (reference sequence). The CDR3 has 11 amino acids. V lost 8 bases and J lost 4, with 6 bases in between. The CDR3 DNA reads as TGTGCCAGTTTTCTCGGAAACACCATATATTTT. This gives the protein CASFLGNTIYF.

The rearrangement links TRBV29-1 to TRBJ2-1; the D gene is possibly TRBD1 (5 bases). V was trimmed by 6 bases and J by 3 bases, leaving 18 bases between them. Germline V gene data show CDR1 as SQVTM and CDR2 as ANQGSEA. CDR3 size: 15 residues. The CDR3 region has the DNA TGCAGCGTCGAAAAGGGGCAGGGTAACTACAATGAGCAGTTCTTC. Residues: CSVEKGQGNYNEQFF.

The rearrangement joins TRBV5-1 to TRBJ2-7, with 7 bases aligning to TRBD1. Germline V CDR1 and CDR2: SGHRS, YFSETQ. CDR3 length: 14 amino acids. V lost 0 bases and J lost 5; bases outside the gene matches: 5. The CDR3 region has the DNA TGCGCCAGCAGCTTGGCTGACAGGGTCCACGAGCAGTACTTC. Its protein product is CASSLADRVHEQYF. Together with reference TRBV5-1 and TRBJ2-7, the CDR3 gives the full variable domain: KAGVTQTPRYLIKTRGQQVTLSCSPISGHRSVSWYQQTPGQGLQFLFEYFSETQRNKGNFPGRFSGRQFSNSRSEMNVSTLELGDSALYLCASSLADRVHEQYFGPGTRLTVT.

CDR3 residues: CASQAWGTGFLSYTF. In DNA, the CDR3 is TGTGCCAGCCAAGCTTGGGGGACAGGTTTTTTAAGCTACACCTTC. The chain has TRBV5-4 and TRBJ1-2, with 8 bases that match TRBD1. Per germline, CDR1 SGHNT and CDR2 YYREEE (reference sequence). The CDR3 totals 15 residues. V lost 7 bases to trimming and J lost 9 bases; unmatched junction nucleotides: 17.

This sequence joins TRBV7-9 and TRBJ2-2; TRBD1 agrees at 9 bases. Trimming cost V 5 bases and J 6 bases; bases outside gene matches: 10. CDR1 is SEHNR and CDR2 is FQNEAQ in the germline V gene (reference sequence). The CDR3 is 16 amino acids. The CDR3 spells CASSGLGQGIPGELFF. The CDR3 DNA follows: TGTGCCAGCAGCGGATTAGGACAGGGGATACCCGGGGAGCTGTTTTTT. Full variable domain (missing parts from reference TRBV7-9 and TRBJ2-2): DTGVSQNPRHKITKRGQNVTFRCDPISEHNRLYWYRQTLGQGPEFLTYFQNEAQLEKSRLLSDRFSAERPKGSFSTLEIQRTEQGDSAMYLCASSGLGQGIPGELFFGEGSRLTVL.

This clone was seen once. This chain connects TRBV27 to TRBJ1-4; 12 bases match TRBD1. The CDR3 is 12 residues long. V trimming: 8 bases; J trimming: 8 bases; junction bases outside the gene matches: 0. Germline assignment: CDR1 MNHEY and CDR2 SMNVEV (reference sequence). The CDR3 loop reads CASGTGGEKLFF. CDR3 coding DNA: TGTGCCAGCGGGACAGGGGGCGAAAAACTGTTTTTT.

The chain recombines TRBV28 with TRBJ1-1; 8 nucleotides line up with TRBD1. The CDR3 extends over 16 amino acids. CDR1 is MDHEN, CDR2 SYDVKM, per germline. Trimming cost V 5 bases and J 7 bases; bases outside gene matches: 15. The CDR3, as DNA: TGTGCCAGCAGTAGTTGGGCAGGGGGCGCCGGGAATGAAGCTTTCTTT. Translation gives CASSSWAGGAGNEAFF.

Comments on this clone: The sample has other DNA sequences that encode this CDR3 too. The chain has TRBV7-9 and TRBJ2-7; the D is unclear. Trimming pared 2 bases from V and 6 bases from J, leaving 2 bases between. This CDR3 spans 10 amino acids. Germline values: CDR1 SEHNR, CDR2 FQNEAQ (reference sequence). CDR3: CASSLTEQYF. The CDR3 DNA reads TGTGCCAGCAGCTTAACCGAGCAGTACTTC.

V gene TRBV5-1 combines with J gene TRBJ2-1; D remains ambiguous. The CDR3 sequence is 16 residues long. The ends were cut back, 0 bases at V and 5 bases at J, with 15 bases in the middle. Germline assignment: CDR1 SGHRS and CDR2 YFSETQ. CDR3 nucleotides: TGCGCCAGCAGCTTGGTGGGCTTCGCGGTGGACAATGAGCAGTTCTTC. Translation gives CASSLVGFAVDNEQFF. Variable domain in full (rest from reference TRBV5-1 and TRBJ2-1): KAGVTQTPRYLIKTRGQQVTLSCSPISGHRSVSWYQQTPGQGLQFLFEYFSETQRNKGNFPGRFSGRQFSNSRSEMNVSTLELGDSALYLCASSLVGFAVDNEQFFGPGTRLTVL.

V is TRBV7-2 and J is TRBJ1-1; 8 bases align to TRBD1. CDR3 length equals 14 residues. Trimming took 4 bases from V and 4 from J; bases not matched to a gene: 5. The germline V gene has CDR1 SGHTA and CDR2 FQGNSA. The CDR3 DNA reads TGTGCCAGCAGCTATGGGACAGGAATCACTGAAGCTTTCTTT. Its translation: CASSYGTGITEAFF.

This rearrangement joins TRBV9 to TRBJ1-2; D perhaps matches TRBD1 (6 bases). The CDR3 totals 14 residues. Looked up from germline, CDR1 is SGDLS and CDR2 is YYNGEE. V was trimmed by 3 bases and J by 3 bases, leaving 12 bases between them. The CDR3: CASSAHRVDYGYTF. The CDR3 bases are TGTGCCAGCAGCGCCCACAGGGTAGACTATGGCTACACCTTC.

The gene calls are TRBV27 and TRBJ2-7; the D call may be TRBD1 or TRBD2 (5 bases each). This CDR3 contains 15 residues. CDR1 is MNHEY, CDR2 SMNVEV, per germline (reference sequence). V lost 6 bases, J lost 1 base, and 16 bases lay in between. Written as DNA, the CDR3 is TGTGCCAGCAGACTACAGGCCGGGGCGTCCTACGAGCAGTACTTC. It translates to CASRLQAGASYEQYF.

This chain connects TRBV11-2 to TRBJ2-7, with unresolved D. CDR3 length: 13 residues. Germline V gene sequence: CDR1 SGHAT, CDR2 FQNNGV. Trimming pared 4 bases from V and 0 bases from J, leaving 7 bases between. In nucleotides, the CDR3 is TGTGCCAGCAGCTCCAGGCACTCCTACGAGCAGTACTTC. Its translation is CASSSRHSYEQYF.

Note on this clone: At one end the junction does not follow the germline gene, possibly because of a read error. The chain uses TRBV7-7 and TRBJ2-5, with 8 positions matching TRBD2. Germline loops: CDR1 SSHAT, CDR2 FNYEAQ (reference sequence). The CDR3 consists of 16 residues. The CDR3 reads CASSLGWGLEQETQYF. In DNA, the CDR3 is TGTGCTAGCAGCTTAGGATGGGGACTAGAACAAGAGACCCAGTACTTC. Variable domain in full (rest from reference TRBV7-7 and TRBJ2-5): GAGVSQSPRYKVTKRGQDVTLRCDPISSHATLYWYQQALGQGPEFLTYFNYEAQPDKSGLPSDRFSAERPEGSISTLTIQRTEQRDSAMYRCASSLGWGLEQETQYFGPGTRLLVL.

The chain uses TRBV4-1 and TRBJ1-1, with D unresolved. CDR3 length equals 14 residues. Trimming shortened V by 2 bases and J by 6 bases, and 13 bases separated the two germline ends. Per the germline V gene, CDR1 is MGHRA and CDR2 is YSYEKL. Here the CDR3 reads CASSQHVSGAEAFF. The CDR3 DNA is TGCGCCAGCAGCCAACACGTCTCGGGAGCTGAAGCTTTCTTT.

This clone was seen a single time. The gene calls are TRBV7-9 and TRBJ1-4; a weak D match, TRBD1 (6 bases). This CDR3 region has 16 residues. Trimming took 5 bases from V and 4 from J, leaving 17 bases between them. Germline loops: CDR1 SEHNR, CDR2 FQNEAQ (reference sequence). CDR3 DNA sequence: TGTGCCAGCAGCACCACAAAAGGGGGAATTAATGAAAAACTGTTTTTT. Protein sequence: CASSTTKGGINEKLFF.

The rearrangement uses TRBV7-2 and TRBJ2-1; TRBD2 matches at 8 bases. The junction had 14 bases not matched to a gene; V was cut back by 5 bases and J by 8 bases. The CDR3 has 16 amino acids. Germline-derived CDR1 and CDR2 are SGHTA and FQGNSA. CDR3 coding DNA: TGTGCCAGCAGCCTAGGGGTCGGTAGCGGGATGCATGAGCAGTTCTTC. Translating gives CASSLGVGSGMHEQFF.

The chain employs TRBV5-1 and TRBJ2-1; D tentatively reads TRBD1 or TRBD2 (6 bases each). CDR3 size: 17 residues. Trimming shortened V by 0 bases and J by 5 bases, and 18 bases separated the two germline ends. Germline CDR1 and CDR2: SGHRS and YFSETQ. CDR3 protein: CASSLASRWGADNEQFF. CDR3 DNA sequence: TGCGCCAGCAGCTTGGCCTCGAGGTGGGGGGCCGACAATGAGCAGTTCTTC.

J is TRBJ2-1 and V is TRBV6-1; D gene unclear. V lost 7 bases, J lost 7 bases, and 14 bases lay in between. The length of the CDR3 is 13 residues. Per germline, CDR1 MNHNS and CDR2 SASEGT. The CDR3 protein is CASMGLAVNEQFF. The CDR3, as DNA: TGTGCCAGCATGGGCCTTGCTGTTAATGAGCAGTTCTTC.

Comments on this clone: Different DNA sequences within this sample yield the same CDR3. This chain uses TRBV30 with TRBJ2-3; 8 bases match TRBD1. Germline CDR1 reads GTSNPN; CDR2 reads SVGIG (reference sequence). This CDR3 is 14 amino acids long. With V trimmed by 5 bases and J by 1 base, 5 bases remained unmatched. CDR3 sequence: CAWGTGAGTDTQYF. DNA for the CDR3: TGTGCCTGGGGGACAGGAGCAGGCACAGATACGCAGTATTTT. The full variable domain, completed using reference TRBV30 and TRBJ2-3, is SQTIHQWPATLVQPVGSPLSLECTVEGTSNPNLYWYRQAAGRGLQLLFYSVGIGQISSEVPQNLSASRPQDRQFILSSKKLLLSDSGFYLCAWGTGAGTDTQYFGPGTRLTVL.

This clone was seen a few times. Additional DNA sequences in this sample encode the identical CDR3. The chain carries TRBV18 and TRBJ1-1; D gene uncertain. The CDR3 has 13 residues. Germline assignment: CDR1 KGHSH and CDR2 LQKENI. Trimming removed 0 bases from V and 1 base from J, with 3 bases in between. For the CDR3, the DNA is TGTGCCAGCTCACCACCGGGGAACACTGAAGCTTTCTTT. Translation gives CASSPPGNTEAFF.

This rearrangement joins TRBV7-9 to TRBJ1-6, with a tentative D call TRBD1 (5 bases). The ends were cut back, 4 bases at V and 7 bases at J, with 11 bases in the middle. The CDR3 spans 14 residues. Germline assignment: CDR1 SEHNR and CDR2 FQNEAQ (reference sequence). CDR3 amino acids: CASSWGTVNSPLHF. The DNA of the CDR3 is TGTGCCAGCAGCTGGGGGACGGTAAATTCACCCCTCCACTTT.

The chain employs TRBV5-1 and TRBJ1-2; D is ambiguous. Per germline, CDR1 SGHRS and CDR2 YFSETQ. The CDR3 length is 14 residues. V was pared by 5 bases and J by 3 bases, with 14 bases between. The CDR3 protein is CASSPDGEDYGYTF. Here the CDR3 DNA reads TGCGCCAGCAGTCCGGACGGGGAAGACTATGGCTACACCTTC.

Points on this clone: Other DNA sequences in this sample translate to the same CDR3. The J gene is TRBJ2-2, the V gene TRBV30; maybe TRBD2 (5 bases). Germline V gene sequence: CDR1 GTSNPN, CDR2 SVGIG (reference sequence). This CDR3 is built from 13 residues. V was trimmed by 3 bases and J by 0 bases, leaving 5 bases between them. For the CDR3, the DNA is TGTGCCTGGAGCGGGGCGAACACCGGGGAGCTGTTTTTT. It is translated as CAWSGANTGELFF.